These 22 T cell receptor beta chains share one sample of origin, sequenced in a study of blood T cell repertoires in COVID-19. The protocol was immunoSEQ multiplex PCR, while the TCRdb copy is restricted to in-frame clones and leaves out a portion. The sample records 15,000 to 20,000 clones, roughly three quarters being singletons. The sample comprised peripheral blood. The receptors here all came from a man aged 60 to 75 with active or convalescent COVID-19.

The rearrangement uses TRBV28 and TRBJ1-1, with D tentatively TRBD1 (5 bases). The germline CDR1 and CDR2 sequences are MDHEN and SYDVKM. The CDR3 spans 15 residues. V dropped 8 bases and J dropped 2 bases, with 18 bases sitting between them. The CDR3 nucleotides read TGTGCCAGCGACGCTCGGTGGCAGGGCAACACTGAAGCTTTCTTT. It codes for CASDARWQGNTEAFF. The variable domain in full, completed from reference TRBV28 and TRBJ1-1, reads DVKVTQSSRYLVKRTGEKVFLECVQDMDHENMFWYRQDPGLGLRLIYFSYDVKMKEKGDIPEGYSVSREKKERFSLILESASTNQTSMYLCASDARWQGNTEAFFGQGTRLTVV.

The chain recombines TRBV27 with TRBJ2-2; 10 bases are shared with TRBD2. With V trimmed by 4 bases and J by 4 bases, 6 bases remained unmatched. This CDR3 spans 16 amino acids. Germline CDR1 is MNHEY and CDR2 is SMNVEV (reference sequence). DNA of the CDR3: TGTGCCAGCAGTTCCGTAGCGGGAGGAGGCACCGGGGAGCTGTTTTTT. This encodes CASSSVAGGGTGELFF.

This clone was observed a few times. The genes are TRBV2 and TRBJ2-3; 8 bases are shared with TRBD2. V lost 2 bases to trimming and J lost 3 bases; unmatched junction nucleotides: 4. Germline loops: CDR1 SNHLY, CDR2 FYNNEI. The CDR3 is 15 amino acids. The DNA for the CDR3 is TGTGCCAGCAGTGAACGGGGGGGTACTACAGATACGCAGTATTTT. Its protein product is CASSERGGTTDTQYF.

This chain joins TRBV6-6 and TRBJ2-2; TRBD2 matches 12 bases. CDR1 is MNHNY and CDR2 is SVGAGI in the germline V gene (reference sequence). The CDR3 contains 18 residues. With 5 bases clipped from V and 1 base from J, the junction kept 8 bases outside the gene matches. The CDR3 DNA is TGTGCCAGCAGTCGCGGGACTAGCGGGTACTGGAACACCGGGGAGCTGTTTTTT. This codes for CASSRGTSGYWNTGELFF.

The J gene is TRBJ2-3, the V gene TRBV5-8, with D maybe TRBD1 (6 bases). CDR3 length: 15 residues. V lost 6 bases and J 0 bases, leaving 14 bases between the germline ends. Germline V gene data show CDR1 as SGHTS and CDR2 as YDEGEE. In DNA, the CDR3 is TGTGCCAGCACACACCGGACAGCTAGCACAGATACGCAGTATTTT. It specifies CASTHRTASTDTQYF. The full variable domain, with the rest looked up from reference TRBV5-8 and TRBJ2-3, is EAGVTQSPTHLIKTRGQQATLRCSPISGHTSVYWYQQALGLGLQFLLWYDEGEERNRGNFPPRFSGRQFPNYSSELNVNALELEDSALYLCASTHRTASTDTQYFGPGTRLTVL.

This sequence joins TRBV6-5 and TRBJ2-7; D unresolved. In germline, CDR1 is MNHEY, CDR2 SVGAGI. The germline V and J ends were trimmed by 4 bases and 1 base, with 5 bases remaining between them. This CDR3 is 12 amino acids long. The CDR3 DNA reads TGTGCCAGCAGTTTCGAGTCCTACGAGCAGTACTTC. It is translated as CASSFESYEQYF.

The chain is built from TRBV19 and TRBJ1-4; TRBD1 is a possible D gene (5 bases). CDR1 LNHDA and CDR2 SQIVND come from the germline V gene (reference sequence). V dropped 1 base and J dropped 1 base, with 7 bases sitting between them. The CDR3 sequence is 15 residues long. The CDR3 sequence: CASSIGGVTNEKLFF. The CDR3 region has the DNA TGTGCCAGTAGTATAGGGGGGGTAACTAATGAAAAACTGTTTTTT.

This chain uses TRBV6-5 with TRBJ2-5, with TRBD2 as a possible D gene (5 bases). Germline-derived CDR1 and CDR2 are MNHEY and SVGAGI. V lost 5 bases to trimming and J lost 5 bases, with 9 bases between them. The CDR3 is made up of 12 amino acids. CDR3 DNA sequence: TGTGCCAGCAGTCTGGGGAGTGAGACCCAGTACTTC. As protein: CASSLGSETQYF.

This chain joins TRBV27 and TRBJ1-6; TRBD1 is a possible D gene (5 bases). Trimming removed 2 bases at V and 7 bases at J, with 12 bases between. This CDR3 is 15 amino acids long. Germline values: CDR1 MNHEY, CDR2 SMNVEV (reference sequence). CDR3 DNA sequence: TGTGCCAGCAGTTTAAAGGGGTCTCGGAATTCACCCCTCCACTTT. Protein: CASSLKGSRNSPLHF.

The chain employs TRBV4-1 and TRBJ2-7, with 16 positions matching TRBD2. Trimming removed 4 bases from V and 4 bases from J; junction bases left unmatched: 7. Germline V CDR1 and CDR2: MGHRA, YSYEKL. The CDR3 extends over 17 amino acids. CDR3 sequence (DNA): TGCGCCAGCAGCCGGCACCTGGGACTAGCGGGAGGGTACGAGCAGTACTTC. It codes for CASSRHLGLAGGYEQYF.

The V call is TRBV5-1, the J call TRBJ2-7; 10 bases align to TRBD2. The CDR3 runs 13 residues. V lost 4 bases to trimming and J lost 9 bases; unmatched junction nucleotides: 7. Germline V lookup: CDR1 SGHRS, CDR2 YFSETQ. CDR3 protein: CASSITSGKVQYF. The CDR3 DNA sequence: TGCGCCAGCAGCATCACTAGCGGGAAAGTGCAGTACTTC.

The rearrangement joins TRBV24-1 to TRBJ1-5; possible D gene TRBD1, 5 bases. CDR1 is KGHDR, CDR2 SFDVKD, per germline. The CDR3 spans 14 residues. The ends were cut back, 4 bases at V and 5 bases at J, with 11 bases in the middle. The CDR3 DNA reads as TGTGCCACCAGTGACCTTGACAGTCATCAGCCCCAGCATTTT. Translation: CATSDLDSHQPQHF.

The rearrangement uses TRBV30 and TRBJ2-2; D remains ambiguous. The V end lost 3 bases, the J end lost 6 bases, and 11 bases lay between the germline ends. From germline, CDR1 is GTSNPN and CDR2 SVGIG (reference sequence). CDR3 length equals 13 residues. The CDR3 sequence: CAWRQTSPGELFF. Written as DNA, the CDR3 is TGTGCCTGGAGGCAAACGAGCCCCGGGGAGCTGTTTTTT.

This chain links TRBV30 with TRBJ1-3; a possible D gene is TRBD1 (5 bases). The CDR3 covers 14 residues. CDR1 is GTSNPN, CDR2 SVGIG, per germline (reference sequence). V shed 2 bases and J shed 0 bases, with 8 bases lying between them. In DNA form, the CDR3 reads TGTGCCTGGAGTCCGGGGGACTCTGGAAACACCATATATTTT. This sequence encodes CAWSPGDSGNTIYF.

This clone was observed a single time. The J gene is TRBJ1-2, the V gene TRBV19; D is ambiguous. CDR1 and CDR2 from the germline V gene are LNHDA and SQIVND (reference sequence). The V gene lost 6 bases and the J gene lost 6 bases, with 14 bases spanning the gap. The CDR3 extends over 13 amino acids. The CDR3 reads CASRIAGSNGYTF. CDR3 sequence (DNA): TGTGCCAGTAGAATTGCGGGGTCAAATGGCTACACCTTC.

The CDR3 region has the DNA TGTGCCAGTAGTATAGTTGGCTGGAGGACAGATACGCAGTATTTT. Protein: CASSIVGWRTDTQYF. The rearrangement links TRBV19 to TRBJ2-3; D might be TRBD2 (5 bases). V was trimmed by 1 base and J by 3 bases, leaving 11 bases between them. The CDR3 loop spans 15 amino acids. The V gene's germline CDR1 is LNHDA and CDR2 SQIVND (reference sequence).

The rearrangement joins TRBV7-2 to TRBJ1-1; possibly TRBD1 for D (6 bases). Trimming stripped 2 bases from V and 1 base from J, with 11 bases between. The CDR3 contains 15 residues. Germline CDR1 SGHTA, CDR2 FQGNSA. The CDR3 region has the DNA TGTGCCAGCAGCTTAAAGGGCAGGGGGAACACTGAAGCTTTCTTT. Translation gives CASSLKGRGNTEAFF. Looking up the rest from reference TRBV7-2 and TRBJ1-1 gives the full variable domain: GAGVSQSPSNKVTEKGKDVELRCDPISGHTALYWYRQSLGQGLEFLIYFQGNSAPDKSGLPSDRFSAERTGGSVSTLTIQRTQQEDSAVYLCASSLKGRGNTEAFFGQGTRLTVV.

The chain couples TRBV19 to TRBJ1-3; D remains ambiguous. Deletions cut 6 bases from V and 0 bases from J, with 9 bases between. Germline CDR1 and CDR2: LNHDA and SQIVND (reference sequence). The CDR3 has 14 residues. CDR3 region: CASRTVSSGNTIYF. The CDR3 nucleotides read TGTGCCAGTAGGACTGTGAGCTCTGGAAACACCATATATTTT. Combining the CDR3 with reference TRBV19 and TRBJ1-3 gives the whole variable domain DGGITQSPKYLFRKEGQNVTLSCEQNLNHDAMYWYRQDPGQGLRLIYYSQIVNDFQKGDIAEGYSVSREKKESFPLTVTSAQKNPTAFYLCASRTVSSGNTIYFGEGSWLTVV.

CDR3 sequence: CASSYNRGVYEQYF. The CDR3 DNA sequence: TGTGCCAGCAGCTACAACAGGGGGGTCTACGAGCAGTACTTC. The chain has TRBV11-2 and TRBJ2-7, with 8 bases fitting TRBD1. The CDR3 is 14 residues long. Germline CDR1 and CDR2: SGHAT and FQNNGV. Trimming took 4 bases from V and 3 from J; bases not matched to a gene: 5.

This chain connects TRBV5-1 to TRBJ2-7, with 7 bases identical to TRBD2. The junction had 4 bases not matched to a gene; V was cut back by 4 bases and J by 0 bases. The CDR3 sequence is 14 residues long. The germline V gene has CDR1 SGHRS and CDR2 YFSETQ. CDR3 sequence reads: CASSAGDASYEQYF. For the CDR3, the DNA is TGCGCCAGCAGCGCGGGGGACGCCTCCTACGAGCAGTACTTC.

The V call is TRBV29-1, the J call TRBJ1-2, with a tentative D call TRBD1 (5 bases). Trimming stripped 5 bases from V and 1 base from J, with 14 bases between. CDR1 and CDR2 (germline): SQVTM, ANQGSEA. This CDR3 has 14 amino acids. The CDR3 reads CSVLGQIFNYGYTF. The CDR3 nucleotides are TGCAGCGTTCTCGGACAAATCTTTAACTATGGCTACACCTTC.

In its sample, this clone was seen a few times. This chain connects TRBV27 to TRBJ2-1; the D gene is possibly TRBD2 (5 bases). Trimming pared 4 bases from V and 2 bases from J, leaving 12 bases between. The CDR3 extends over 15 amino acids. Looked up from germline, CDR1 is MNHEY and CDR2 is SMNVEV (reference sequence). CDR3 DNA sequence: TGTGCCAGCAGTTCACGCGGGTATCCCTACAATGAGCAGTTCTTC. This sequence encodes CASSSRGYPYNEQFF.